The text below deals with one T cell receptor beta chain. What it recognizes is unknown. J gave up 1 base and V 0 bases, and 1 base lay outside the gene matches. The germline V gene has CDR1 LGHNA and CDR2 YSLEER. This CDR3 is built from 17 residues. Extraction of RNA preceded its reverse transcription into cDNA, which served as the sequencing template. TCRdb's copy holds only in-frame clones and misses some; the assay was immunoSEQ multiplex PCR. This sample yields more than 200,000 clones, of which approximately 72% are seen a single time; roughly 1.2% belongs to the top ten. This sample is drawn from a study of CD8+ T cells in alopecia areata. Study-level results: Higher clonality was seen in lesional scalp than in normal scalp, especially in alopecia totalis/universalis. Among the cells sequenced in scalp samples are also the resident alphabeta T cells of normal skin. Persistence of many expanded lesional clones was seen in scalp and blood during tofacitinib.

Treatment specified: oral pan-JAK inhibitor, 5-10 mg twice daily. Alopecia areata patients provided lesional scalp punch biopsies and peripheral blood, both collected for the study. The source is a human donor with alopecia areata. Material: CD4+ T cells sorted from blood, obtained at approximately week 45, from a patient treated with tofacitinib. The rearrangement links TRBV4-3 to TRBJ2-3, with TRBD2 matching 13 bases. CDR3 region: CASSQEGTSGGTDTQYF. The CDR3 region has the DNA TGCGCCAGCAGCCAAGAGGGGACTAGCGGGGGCACAGATACGCAGTATTTT.